One sample yielded the 2 T cell receptor beta chains listed below, sequenced in a study of T cells after yellow fever vaccination. Each CDR3 protein gets one entry after TCRdb re-called the 5' RACE reads with MiXCR. The sample holds some 110,000 distinct CDR3 sequences; 7.5% to 9.5% are singletons and the top ten take over 25%. Specimen: CD8+ T cells sorted from PBMCs, collected 45 days after the yellow fever booster vaccination. These receptors all stem from a man under 40 who received the YFV17D yellow fever vaccine.

In its sample, this clonotype was seen many times. V is TRBV6-2 or TRBV6-3 and J is TRBJ1-4; TRBD1 matches at 7 bases. The CDR3 is 14 residues long. After removal of 6 bases from V and 6 bases from J, the junction contained 7 bases not matched to a gene. CDR1 is MNHEY, CDR2 SVGEGT, per germline. The CDR3 nucleotides read TGTGCCAGCAGAAACCGGGACAGTTATGAAAAACTGTTTTTT. Translation: CASRNRDSYEKLFF.

This clonotype has a count of ten or more. CDR3: CASSYSAGQNAYEQYF. In DNA form, the CDR3 reads TGTGCCAGCAGTTACTCGGCGGGACAGAACGCCTACGAGCAGTACTTC. The rearrangement joins TRBV6-5 to TRBJ2-7; a weak D match, TRBD1 (7 bases). Germline V CDR1 and CDR2: MNHEY, SVGAGI. Trimming cost V 0 bases and J 2 bases, with 14 bases left between them. The CDR3 covers 16 residues.